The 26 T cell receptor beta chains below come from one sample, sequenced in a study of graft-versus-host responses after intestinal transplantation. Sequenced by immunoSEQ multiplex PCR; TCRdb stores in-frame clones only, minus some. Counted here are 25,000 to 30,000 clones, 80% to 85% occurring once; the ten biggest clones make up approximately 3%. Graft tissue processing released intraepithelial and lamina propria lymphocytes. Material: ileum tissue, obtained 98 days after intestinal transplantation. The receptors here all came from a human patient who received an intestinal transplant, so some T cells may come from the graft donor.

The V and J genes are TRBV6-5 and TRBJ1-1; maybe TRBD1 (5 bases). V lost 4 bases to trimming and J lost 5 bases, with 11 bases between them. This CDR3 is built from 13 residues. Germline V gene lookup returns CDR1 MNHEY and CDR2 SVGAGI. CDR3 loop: CASSSGAWTEAFF. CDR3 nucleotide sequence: TGTGCCAGCAGTTCCGGGGCCTGGACTGAAGCTTTCTTT.

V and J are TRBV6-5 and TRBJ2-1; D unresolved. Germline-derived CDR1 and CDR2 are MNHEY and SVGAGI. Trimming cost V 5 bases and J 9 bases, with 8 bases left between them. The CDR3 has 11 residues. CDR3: CASSESLEQFF. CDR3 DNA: TGTGCCAGCAGTGAATCGCTTGAGCAGTTCTTC.

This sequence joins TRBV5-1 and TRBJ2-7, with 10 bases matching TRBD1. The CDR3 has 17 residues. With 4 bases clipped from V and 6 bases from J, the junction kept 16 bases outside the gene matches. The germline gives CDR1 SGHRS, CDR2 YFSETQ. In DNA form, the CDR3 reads TGCGCCAGCAGCCATCCTGGGACAGGGGTCGCGGGAGGCGAGCAGTACTTC. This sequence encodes CASSHPGTGVAGGEQYF.

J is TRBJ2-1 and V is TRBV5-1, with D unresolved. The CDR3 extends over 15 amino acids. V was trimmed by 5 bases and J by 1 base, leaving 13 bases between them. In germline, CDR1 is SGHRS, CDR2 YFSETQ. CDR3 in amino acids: CASSRAIRSYNEQFF. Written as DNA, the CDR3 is TGCGCCAGCAGTCGAGCTATTCGTTCCTACAATGAGCAGTTCTTC. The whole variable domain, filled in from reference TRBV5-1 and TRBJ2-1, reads KAGVTQTPRYLIKTRGQQVTLSCSPISGHRSVSWYQQTPGQGLQFLFEYFSETQRNKGNFPGRFSGRQFSNSRSEMNVSTLELGDSALYLCASSRAIRSYNEQFFGPGTRLTVL.

Written as DNA, the CDR3 is TGTGCCAGCAGTGACGGGACAGGGCATTTCGAGCAGTACTTC. It specifies CASSDGTGHFEQYF. The rearrangement joins TRBV27 to TRBJ2-7; 9 bases fit TRBD1. The length of the CDR3 is 14 residues. V shed 5 bases, J shed 6 bases, and the junction held 8 bases outside the gene matches. Per the germline V gene, CDR1 is MNHEY and CDR2 is SMNVEV (reference sequence).

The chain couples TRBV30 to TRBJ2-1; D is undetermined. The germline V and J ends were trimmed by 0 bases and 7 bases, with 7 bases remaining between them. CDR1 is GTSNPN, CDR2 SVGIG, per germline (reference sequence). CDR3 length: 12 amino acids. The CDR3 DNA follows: TGTGCCTGGAGTGTACTGGGGAATGAGCAGTTCTTC. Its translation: CAWSVLGNEQFF.

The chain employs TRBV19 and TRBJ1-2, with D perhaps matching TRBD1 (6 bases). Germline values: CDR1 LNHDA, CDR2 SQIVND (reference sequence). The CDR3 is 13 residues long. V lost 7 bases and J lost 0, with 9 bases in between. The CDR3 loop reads CASKQGTNYGYTF. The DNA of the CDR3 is TGTGCCAGTAAACAGGGAACTAACTATGGCTACACCTTC.

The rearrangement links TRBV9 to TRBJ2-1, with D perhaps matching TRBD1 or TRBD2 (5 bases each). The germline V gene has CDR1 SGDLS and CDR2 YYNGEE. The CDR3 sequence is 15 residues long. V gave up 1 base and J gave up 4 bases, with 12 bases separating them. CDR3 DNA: TGTGCCAGCAGCGTATCCGGGACCCTATACAATGAGCAGTTCTTC. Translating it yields CASSVSGTLYNEQFF.

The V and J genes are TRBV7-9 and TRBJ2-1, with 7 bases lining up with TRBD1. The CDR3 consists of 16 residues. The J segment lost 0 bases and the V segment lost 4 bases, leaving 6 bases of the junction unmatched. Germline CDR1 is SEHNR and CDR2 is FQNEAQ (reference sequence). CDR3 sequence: CASSSSTGVSYNEQFF. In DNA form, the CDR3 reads TGTGCCAGCAGCTCAAGCACAGGGGTCTCCTACAATGAGCAGTTCTTC. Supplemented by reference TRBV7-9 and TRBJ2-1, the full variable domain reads DTGVSQNPRHKITKRGQNVTFRCDPISEHNRLYWYRQTLGQGPEFLTYFQNEAQLEKSRLLSDRFSAERPKGSFSTLEIQRTEQGDSAMYLCASSSSTGVSYNEQFFGPGTRLTVL.

CDR3 protein: CASRSGQGTTYEQYF. Written as DNA, the CDR3 is TGTGCCAGCAGGTCAGGACAGGGGACTACCTACGAGCAGTACTTC. The V and J genes are TRBV6-6 and TRBJ2-7; 9 nucleotides line up with TRBD1. CDR3 size: 15 residues. Germline V gene lookup returns CDR1 MNHNY and CDR2 SVGAGI (reference sequence). With 6 bases clipped from V and 2 bases from J, the junction kept 8 bases outside the gene matches.

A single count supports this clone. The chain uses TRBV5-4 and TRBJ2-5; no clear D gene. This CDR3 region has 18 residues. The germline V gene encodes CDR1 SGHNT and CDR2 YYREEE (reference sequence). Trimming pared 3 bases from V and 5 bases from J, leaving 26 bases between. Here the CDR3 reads CASSSRPVARWCLETQYF. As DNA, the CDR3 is TGTGCCAGCAGCTCCCGCCCCGTGGCCCGGTGGTGTTTGGAGACCCAGTACTTC.

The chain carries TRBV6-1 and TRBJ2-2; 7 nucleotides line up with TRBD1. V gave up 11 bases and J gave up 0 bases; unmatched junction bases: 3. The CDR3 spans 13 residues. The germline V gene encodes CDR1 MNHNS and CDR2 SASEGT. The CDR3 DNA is TGTGCCGGACAGGAGTCGAACACCGGGGAGCTGTTTTTT. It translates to CAGQESNTGELFF.

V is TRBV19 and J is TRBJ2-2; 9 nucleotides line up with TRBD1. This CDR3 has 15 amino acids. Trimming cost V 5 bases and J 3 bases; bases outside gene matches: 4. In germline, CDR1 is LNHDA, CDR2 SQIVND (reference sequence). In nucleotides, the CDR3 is TGTGCCAGTAGTCCTACAGGGGGCTACACCGGGGAGCTGTTTTTT. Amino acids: CASSPTGGYTGELFF.

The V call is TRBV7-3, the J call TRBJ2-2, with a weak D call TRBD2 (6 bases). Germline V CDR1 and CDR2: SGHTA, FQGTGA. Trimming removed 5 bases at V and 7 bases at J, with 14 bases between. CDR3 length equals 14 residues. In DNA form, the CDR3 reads TGTGCCAGCAGCCTTGTCGGGGGAAGCGGGGAGCTGTTTTTT. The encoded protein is CASSLVGGSGELFF. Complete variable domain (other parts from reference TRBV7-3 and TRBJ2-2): GAGVSQTPSNKVTEKGKYVELRCDPISGHTALYWYRQSLGQGPEFLIYFQGTGAADDSGLPNDRFFAVRPEGSVSTLKIQRTERGDSAVYLCASSLVGGSGELFFGEGSRLTVL.

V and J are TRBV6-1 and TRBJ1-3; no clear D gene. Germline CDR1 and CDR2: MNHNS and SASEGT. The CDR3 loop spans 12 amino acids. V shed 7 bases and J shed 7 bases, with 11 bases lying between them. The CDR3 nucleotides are TGTGCCAGCACTACGACGGGGAACACCATATATTTT. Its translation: CASTTTGNTIYF.

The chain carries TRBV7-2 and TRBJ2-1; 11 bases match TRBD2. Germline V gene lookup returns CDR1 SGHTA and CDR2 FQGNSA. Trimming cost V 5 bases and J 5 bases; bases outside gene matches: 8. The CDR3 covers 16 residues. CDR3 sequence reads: CASSHHTSGRNNEQFF. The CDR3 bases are TGTGCCAGCAGCCACCACACTAGCGGGAGAAACAATGAGCAGTTCTTC.

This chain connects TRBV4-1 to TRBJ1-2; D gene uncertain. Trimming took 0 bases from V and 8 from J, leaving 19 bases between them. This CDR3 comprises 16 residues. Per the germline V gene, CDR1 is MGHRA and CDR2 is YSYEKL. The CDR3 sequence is CASSQDVEDVRGGYTF. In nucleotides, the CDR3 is TGCGCCAGCAGCCAAGATGTGGAGGACGTTCGTGGAGGCTACACCTTC.

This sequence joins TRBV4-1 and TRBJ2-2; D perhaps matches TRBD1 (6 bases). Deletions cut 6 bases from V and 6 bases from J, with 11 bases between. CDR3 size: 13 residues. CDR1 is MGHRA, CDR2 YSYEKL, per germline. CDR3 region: CASRAGVSGELFF. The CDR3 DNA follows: TGCGCCAGCAGGGCAGGGGTTTCCGGGGAGCTGTTTTTT.

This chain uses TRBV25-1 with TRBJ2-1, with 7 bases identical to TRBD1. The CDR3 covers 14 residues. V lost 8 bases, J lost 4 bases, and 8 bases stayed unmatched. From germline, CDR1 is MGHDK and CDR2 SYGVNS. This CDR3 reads CASHSTGQYNEQFF. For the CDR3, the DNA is TGTGCCAGCCATTCGACGGGACAGTACAATGAGCAGTTCTTC.

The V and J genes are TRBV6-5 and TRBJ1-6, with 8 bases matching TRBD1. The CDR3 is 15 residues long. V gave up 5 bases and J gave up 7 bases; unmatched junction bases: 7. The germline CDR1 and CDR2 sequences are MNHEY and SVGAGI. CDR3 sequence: CASSPGGAGNSPLHF. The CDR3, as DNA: TGTGCCAGCAGTCCAGGGGGCGCGGGGAATTCACCCCTCCACTTT.

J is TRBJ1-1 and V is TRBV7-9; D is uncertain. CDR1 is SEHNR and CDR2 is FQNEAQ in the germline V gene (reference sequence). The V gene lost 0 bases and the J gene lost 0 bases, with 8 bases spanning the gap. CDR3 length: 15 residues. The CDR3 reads CASSLAGRMNTEAFF. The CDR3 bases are TGTGCCAGCAGCTTAGCTGGCAGGATGAACACTGAAGCTTTCTTT.

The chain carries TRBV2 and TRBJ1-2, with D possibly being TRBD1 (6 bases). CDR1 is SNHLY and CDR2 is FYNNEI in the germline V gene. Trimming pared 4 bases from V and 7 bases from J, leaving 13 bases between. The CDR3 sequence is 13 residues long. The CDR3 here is CASSGPGAGGYTF. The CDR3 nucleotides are TGTGCCAGCAGTGGTCCAGGGGCGGGTGGCTACACCTTC.

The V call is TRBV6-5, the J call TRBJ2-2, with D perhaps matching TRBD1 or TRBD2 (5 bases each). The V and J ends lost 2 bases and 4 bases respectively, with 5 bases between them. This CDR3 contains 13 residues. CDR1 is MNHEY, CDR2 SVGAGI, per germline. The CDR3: CASSYGGTGELFF. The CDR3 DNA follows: TGTGCCAGCAGTTACGGGGGCACCGGGGAGCTGTTTTTT.

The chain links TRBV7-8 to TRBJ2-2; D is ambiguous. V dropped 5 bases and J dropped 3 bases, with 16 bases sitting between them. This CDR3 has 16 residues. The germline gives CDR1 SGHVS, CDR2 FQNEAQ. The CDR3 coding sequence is TGTGCCAGCAGCCCATGGGCAGCGCTCGACACCGGGGAGCTGTTTTTT. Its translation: CASSPWAALDTGELFF.

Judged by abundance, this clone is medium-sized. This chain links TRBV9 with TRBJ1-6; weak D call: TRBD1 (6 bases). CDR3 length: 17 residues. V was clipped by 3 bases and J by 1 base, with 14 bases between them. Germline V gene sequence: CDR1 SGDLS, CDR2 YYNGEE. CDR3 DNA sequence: TGTGCCAGCAGCGCAGGACAGTCAGTGTCCTATAATTCACCCCTCCACTTT. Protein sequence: CASSAGQSVSYNSPLHF.

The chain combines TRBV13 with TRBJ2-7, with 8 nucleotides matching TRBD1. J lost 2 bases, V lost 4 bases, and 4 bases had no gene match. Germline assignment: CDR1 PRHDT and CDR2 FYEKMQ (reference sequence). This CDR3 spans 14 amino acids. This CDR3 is CASSSQGQAYEQYF. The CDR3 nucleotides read TGTGCCAGCAGCTCCCAGGGACAGGCCTACGAGCAGTACTTC.